Listed below are T cell receptor beta chains from one sample, sequenced in a study of blood T cell repertoires in COVID-19. The table came from immunoSEQ multiplex PCR; TCRdb's copy has only in-frame clones and leaves some out. The sample holds roughly 5,600 clones, around 84% seen once. Sequencing was performed on peripheral blood. The receptors shown here come from a human donor in a cohort sampled during active COVID-19. The CDR3 runs from the conserved cysteine through the conserved F or W. A D gene is named only where the DNA matches it firmly. Part of the rows lack a size; the others show once, few, many or a class for expanded clones.

clone size	V gene	J gene	D gene	CDR3 protein	CDR3 DNA
NA	TRBV18	TRBJ2-1	TRBD1	CASSPGQGSYNEQFF	TGTGCCAGCTCACCCGGACAGGGGAGCTACAATGAGCAGTTCTTC
NA	TRBV6-2/TRBV6-3	TRBJ1-4	TRBD1	CASSRTGAGNEKLFF	TGTGCCAGCAGTCGGACAGGGGCCGGTAATGAAAAACTGTTTTTT
once	TRBV10-2	TRBJ1-1	NA	CASRENTEAFF	TGCGCCAGCCGGGAAAACACTGAAGCTTTCTTT
NA	TRBV19	TRBJ1-6	NA	CASSKSENSPLHF	TGTGCCAGTAGTAAGTCGGAGAATTCACCCCTCCACTTT
NA	TRBV11-2	TRBJ2-3	NA	CASSLIRDTQYF	TGTGCCAGCAGCTTAATTAGAGATACGCAGTATTTT
NA	TRBV1	TRBJ2-7	NA	CTSSSSPEVLPREQYF	TGCACCAGCAGCTCATCACCCGAGGTCCTGCCTCGTGAGCAGTACTTC
once	TRBV3-1/TRBV3-2	TRBJ1-5	NA	CASSPREGPQPQHF	TGTGCCAGCAGCCCCCGGGAGGGACCCCAGCCCCAGCATTTT
NA	TRBV6-5	TRBJ1-1	TRBD1	CASTDRRNTEAFF	TGTGCCAGCACGGACAGGCGGAACACTGAAGCTTTCTTT
once	TRBV15	TRBJ2-1	NA	CATGIGGPGNEQFF	TGTGCCACCGGGATTGGGGGCCCTGGCAATGAGCAGTTCTTC
NA	TRBV30	TRBJ2-1	TRBD1	CAWSGQGASVEQFF	TGTGCCTGGAGTGGACAGGGGGCGTCCGTTGAGCAGTTCTTC
NA	TRBV7-9	TRBJ2-1	TRBD2	CASSREGGLAGYNEQFF	TGTGCCAGCAGCAGAGAGGGGGGACTAGCGGGTTACAATGAGCAGTTCTTC
NA	TRBV7-9	TRBJ1-2	NA	CASSDRSYGYTF	TGTGCCAGCAGCGACCGGAGCTATGGCTACACCTTC
NA	TRBV6-5	TRBJ1-4	TRBD1	CASSSQGVGEKLFF	TGTGCCAGCAGCTCCCAGGGGGTCGGGGAAAAACTGTTTTTT
NA	TRBV18	TRBJ2-6	TRBD1	CASSPPVGTGTGANVLTF	TGTGCCAGCTCACCACCGGTCGGGACAGGGACTGGGGCCAACGTCCTGACTTTC
once	TRBV30	TRBJ2-5	TRBD1	CAWSVLSGQDKETQYF	TGTGCCTGGAGTGTACTAAGCGGACAGGACAAAGAGACCCAGTACTTC
NA	TRBV12-3/TRBV12-4	TRBJ1-2	NA	CASSKSLYGYTF	TGTGCCAGCAGTAAGAGCTTATACGGCTACACCTTC
NA	TRBV29-1	TRBJ1-5	TRBD1	CSVGTGNSNQPQHF	TGCAGCGTTGGGACAGGGAATTCCAATCAGCCCCAGCATTTT
NA	TRBV28	TRBJ1-2	NA	CASSYTNTHTF	TGTGCCAGCAGTTATACAAACACCCACACCTTC
NA	TRBV6-6	TRBJ1-2	TRBD1	CASRNRDRLSGYTF	TGTGCCAGCAGGAATAGGGACAGGCTCTCTGGCTACACCTTC
NA	TRBV11-2	TRBJ2-5	TRBD2	CASSLAQGLAAEKETQYF	TGTGCCAGCAGCCTAGCCCAAGGACTAGCGGCAGAAAAAGAGACCCAGTACTTC